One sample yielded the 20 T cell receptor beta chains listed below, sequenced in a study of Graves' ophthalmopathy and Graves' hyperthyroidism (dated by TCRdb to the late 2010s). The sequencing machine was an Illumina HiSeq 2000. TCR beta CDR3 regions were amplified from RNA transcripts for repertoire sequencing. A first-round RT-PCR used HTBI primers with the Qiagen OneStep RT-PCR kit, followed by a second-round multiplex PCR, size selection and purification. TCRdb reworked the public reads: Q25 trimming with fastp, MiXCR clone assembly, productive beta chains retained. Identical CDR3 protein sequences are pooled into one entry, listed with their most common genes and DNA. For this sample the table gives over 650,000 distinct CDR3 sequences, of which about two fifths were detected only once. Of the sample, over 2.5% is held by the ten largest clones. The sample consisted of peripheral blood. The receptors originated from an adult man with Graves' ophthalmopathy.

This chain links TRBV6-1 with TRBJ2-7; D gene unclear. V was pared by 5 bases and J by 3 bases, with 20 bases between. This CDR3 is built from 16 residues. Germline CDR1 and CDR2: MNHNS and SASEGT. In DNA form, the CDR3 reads TGTGCCAGCAGTCAGACCCTAAGGGCTCATGGCTACGAGCAGTACTTC. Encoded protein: CASSQTLRAHGYEQYF.

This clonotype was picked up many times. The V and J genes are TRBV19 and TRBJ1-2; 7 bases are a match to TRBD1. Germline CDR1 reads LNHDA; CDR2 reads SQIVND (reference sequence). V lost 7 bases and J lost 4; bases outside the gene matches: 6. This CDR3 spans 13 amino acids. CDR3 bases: TGTGCCAGTAAGAATGGACAGGCCTATGGCTACACCTTC. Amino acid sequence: CASKNGQAYGYTF. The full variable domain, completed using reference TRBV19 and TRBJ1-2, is DGGITQSPKYLFRKEGQNVTLSCEQNLNHDAMYWYRQDPGQGLRLIYYSQIVNDFQKGDIAEGYSVSREKKESFPLTVTSAQKNPTAFYLCASKNGQAYGYTFGSGTRLTVV.

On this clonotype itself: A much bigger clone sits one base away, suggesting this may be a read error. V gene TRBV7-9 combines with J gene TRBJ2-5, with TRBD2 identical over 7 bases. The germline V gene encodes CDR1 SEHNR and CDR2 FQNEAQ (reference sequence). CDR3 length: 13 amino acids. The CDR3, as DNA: TGTGCCAACAGCTTCAGCGGGAAAGAGACCCAGTACTTC. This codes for CANSFSGKETQYF.

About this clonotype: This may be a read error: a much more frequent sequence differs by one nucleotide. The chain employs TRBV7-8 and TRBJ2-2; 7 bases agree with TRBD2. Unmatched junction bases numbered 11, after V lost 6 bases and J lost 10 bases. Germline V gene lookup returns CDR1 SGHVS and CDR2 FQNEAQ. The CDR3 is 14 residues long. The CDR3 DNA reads TGTGCCAGCAGAAGCCGGGGGGTGGGTAAGGAGCTGTTTTTT. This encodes CASRSRGVGKELFF.

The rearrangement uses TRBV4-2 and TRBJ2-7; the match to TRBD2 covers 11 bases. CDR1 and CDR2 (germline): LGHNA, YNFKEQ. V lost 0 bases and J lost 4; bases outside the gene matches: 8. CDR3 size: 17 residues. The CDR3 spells CASSQEELGLAGYEQYF. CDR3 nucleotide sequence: TGTGCCAGCAGCCAAGAGGAGTTAGGACTAGCGGGTTACGAGCAGTACTTC.

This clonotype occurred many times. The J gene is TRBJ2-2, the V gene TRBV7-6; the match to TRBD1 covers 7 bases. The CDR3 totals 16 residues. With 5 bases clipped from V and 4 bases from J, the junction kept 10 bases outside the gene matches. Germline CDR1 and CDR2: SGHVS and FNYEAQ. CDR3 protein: CASSPQTGRSTGELFF. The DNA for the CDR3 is TGTGCCAGCAGCCCACAGACAGGGCGTAGCACCGGGGAGCTGTTTTTT.

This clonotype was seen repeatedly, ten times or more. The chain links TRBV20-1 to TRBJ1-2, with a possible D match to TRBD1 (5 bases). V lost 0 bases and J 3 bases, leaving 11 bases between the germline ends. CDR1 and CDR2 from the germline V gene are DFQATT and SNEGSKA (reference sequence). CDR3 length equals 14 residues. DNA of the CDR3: TGCAGTGCTAGAGATACCGGGACCCACTATGGCTACACCTTC. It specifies CSARDTGTHYGYTF.

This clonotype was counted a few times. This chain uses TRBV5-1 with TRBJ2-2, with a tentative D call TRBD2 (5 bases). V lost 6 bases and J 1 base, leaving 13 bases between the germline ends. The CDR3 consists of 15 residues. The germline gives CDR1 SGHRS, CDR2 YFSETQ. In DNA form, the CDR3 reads TGCGCCAGCAAAAGCGGTAACAGGAACACCGGGGAGCTGTTTTTT. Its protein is CASKSGNRNTGELFF.

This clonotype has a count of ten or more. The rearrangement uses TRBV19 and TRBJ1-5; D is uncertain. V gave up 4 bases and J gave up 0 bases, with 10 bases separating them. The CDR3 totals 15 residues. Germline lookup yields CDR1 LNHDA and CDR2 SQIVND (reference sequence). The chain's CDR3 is CASSTTVYSNQPQHF. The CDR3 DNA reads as TGTGCCAGTAGTACGACGGTATATAGCAATCAGCCCCAGCATTTT.

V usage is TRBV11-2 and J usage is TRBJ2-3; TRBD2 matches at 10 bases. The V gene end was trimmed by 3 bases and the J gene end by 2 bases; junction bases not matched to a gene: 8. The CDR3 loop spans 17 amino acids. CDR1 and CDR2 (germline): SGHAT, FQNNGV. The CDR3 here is CASSFSPSGGDTDTQYF. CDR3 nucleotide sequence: TGTGCCAGCAGCTTTTCTCCTAGCGGGGGAGACACAGATACGCAGTATTTT.

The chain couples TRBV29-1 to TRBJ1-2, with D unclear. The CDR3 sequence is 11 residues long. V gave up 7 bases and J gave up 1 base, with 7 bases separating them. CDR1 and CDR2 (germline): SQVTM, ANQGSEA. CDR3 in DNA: TGCAGCGAGGACGGTAACTATGGCTACACCTTC. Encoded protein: CSEDGNYGYTF.

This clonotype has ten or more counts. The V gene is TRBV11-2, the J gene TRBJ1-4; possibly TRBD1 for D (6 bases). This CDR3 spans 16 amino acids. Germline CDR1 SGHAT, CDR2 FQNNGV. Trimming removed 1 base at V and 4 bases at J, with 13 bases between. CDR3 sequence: CASSLGLGGRNEKLFF. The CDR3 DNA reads TGTGCCAGCAGCTTAGGGCTCGGGGGGCGTAATGAAAAACTGTTTTTT.

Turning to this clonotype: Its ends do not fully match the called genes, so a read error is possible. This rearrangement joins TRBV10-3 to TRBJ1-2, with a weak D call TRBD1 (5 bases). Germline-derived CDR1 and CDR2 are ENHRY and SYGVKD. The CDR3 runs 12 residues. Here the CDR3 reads CATSQRGYGYTF. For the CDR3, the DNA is TGTGCCACCAGTCAGAGGGGCTATGGCTACACCTTC.

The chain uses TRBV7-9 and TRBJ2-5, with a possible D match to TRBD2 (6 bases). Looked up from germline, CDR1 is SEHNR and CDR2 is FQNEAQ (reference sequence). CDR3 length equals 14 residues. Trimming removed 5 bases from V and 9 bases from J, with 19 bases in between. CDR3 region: CASSGGVNNQPQYF. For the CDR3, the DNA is TGTGCCAGCAGCGGAGGGGTTAACAATCAGCCCCAGTACTTC.

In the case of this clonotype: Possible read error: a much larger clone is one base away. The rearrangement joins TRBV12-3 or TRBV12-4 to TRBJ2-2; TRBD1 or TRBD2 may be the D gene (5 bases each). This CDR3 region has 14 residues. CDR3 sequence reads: CASRKGTNTGEPFF. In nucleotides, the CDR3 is TGTGCCAGCAGGAAAGGGACGAACACCGGGGAGCCGTTTTTT.

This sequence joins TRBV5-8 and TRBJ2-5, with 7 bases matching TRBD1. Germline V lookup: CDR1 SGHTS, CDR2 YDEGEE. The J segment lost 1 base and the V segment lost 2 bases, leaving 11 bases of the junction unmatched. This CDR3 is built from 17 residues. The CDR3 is CASSFRQGSRLQETQYF. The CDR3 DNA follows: TGTGCCAGCAGCTTTCGACAGGGATCGCGCCTCCAAGAGACCCAGTACTTC.

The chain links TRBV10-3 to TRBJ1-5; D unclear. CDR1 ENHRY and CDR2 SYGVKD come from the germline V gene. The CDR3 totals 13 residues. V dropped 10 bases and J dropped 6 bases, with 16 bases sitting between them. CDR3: CASNWSPGQPQHF. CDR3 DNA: TGTGCCAGCAATTGGAGTCCGGGTCAGCCCCAGCATTTT.

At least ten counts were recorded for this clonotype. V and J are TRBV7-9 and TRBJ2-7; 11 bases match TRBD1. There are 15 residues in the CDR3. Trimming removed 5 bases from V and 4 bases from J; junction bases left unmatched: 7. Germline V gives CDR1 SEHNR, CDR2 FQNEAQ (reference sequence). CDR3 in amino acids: CASSQADRGRYEQYF. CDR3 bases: TGTGCCAGCAGCCAGGCGGACAGGGGGCGGTACGAGCAGTACTTC.

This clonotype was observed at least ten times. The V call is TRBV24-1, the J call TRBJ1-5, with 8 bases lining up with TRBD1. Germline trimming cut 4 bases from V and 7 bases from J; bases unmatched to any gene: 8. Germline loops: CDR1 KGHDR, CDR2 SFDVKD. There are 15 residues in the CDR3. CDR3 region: CATSEPGQGVQPQHF. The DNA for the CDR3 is TGTGCCACCAGTGAACCTGGACAGGGAGTCCAGCCCCAGCATTTT.

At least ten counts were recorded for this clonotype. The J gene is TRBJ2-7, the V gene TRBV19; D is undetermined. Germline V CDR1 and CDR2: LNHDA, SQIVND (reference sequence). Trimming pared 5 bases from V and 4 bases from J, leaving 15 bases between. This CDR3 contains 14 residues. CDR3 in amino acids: CASSGIAEAYEQYF. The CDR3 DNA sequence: TGTGCCAGTAGTGGAATCGCCGAGGCATACGAGCAGTACTTC.